This T cell receptor beta chain derives from a study of blood T cells in healthy people across ages. On the study more broadly: Template switching caught about one barcoded beta molecule for each two T cells.

The total RNA that was extracted per sample amounted to at least 5.5 micrograms. As to this clonotype: Its antigen is unknown.

A sample-barcoded 5' primer and a J-beta primer mix were used in a second PCR of roughly 7 to 11 cycles. TCRdb re-called the 5' RACE reads with MiXCR, one entry per CDR3 protein. The sample gives 700,000 or so distinct CDR3 sequences, approximately 40% of which show up once; around 30% is in the top ten. Overall study results and limits: Higher diversity, along with more naive CD4+ cells, distinguished long-lived donors from aged donors. The lack of PBMC sorting stopped any conclusive naive versus antigen-experienced comparison.

Unmatched junction bases numbered 4, after V lost 5 bases and J lost 1 base. Looked up from germline, CDR1 is DFQATT and CDR2 is SNEGSKA (reference sequence). CDR3 length equals 15 residues. This clonotype was obtained from a man of 80 years or more in good health. Sequencing was done on a sample of blood. The V gene is TRBV20-1, the J gene TRBJ2-1; 11 bases align to TRBD2. CDR3 sequence reads: CSAEGLAASYNEQFF. CDR3 nucleotide sequence: TGCAGTGCTGAGGGACTAGCGGCTTCCTACAATGAGCAGTTCTTC.